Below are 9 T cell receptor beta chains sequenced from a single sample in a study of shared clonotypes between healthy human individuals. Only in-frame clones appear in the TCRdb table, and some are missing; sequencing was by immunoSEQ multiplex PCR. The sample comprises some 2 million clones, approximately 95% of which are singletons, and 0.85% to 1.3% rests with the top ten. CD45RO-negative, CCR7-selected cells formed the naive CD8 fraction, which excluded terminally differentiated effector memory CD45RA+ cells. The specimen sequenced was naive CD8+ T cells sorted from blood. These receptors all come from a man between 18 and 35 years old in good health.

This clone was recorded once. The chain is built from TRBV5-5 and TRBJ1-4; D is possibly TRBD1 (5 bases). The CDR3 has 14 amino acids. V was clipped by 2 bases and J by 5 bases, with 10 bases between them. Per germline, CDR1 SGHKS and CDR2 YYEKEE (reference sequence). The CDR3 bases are TGTGCCAGCAGCTTTATGGCAGGGAATGAAAAACTGTTTTTT. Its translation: CASSFMAGNEKLFF.

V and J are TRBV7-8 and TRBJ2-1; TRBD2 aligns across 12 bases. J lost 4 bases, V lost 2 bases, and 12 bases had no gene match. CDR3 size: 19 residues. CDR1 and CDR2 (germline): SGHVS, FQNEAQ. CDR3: CASSLPRVTSGRWYNEQFF. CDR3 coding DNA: TGTGCCAGCAGCTTACCTCGAGTAACTAGCGGGAGGTGGTACAATGAGCAGTTCTTC.

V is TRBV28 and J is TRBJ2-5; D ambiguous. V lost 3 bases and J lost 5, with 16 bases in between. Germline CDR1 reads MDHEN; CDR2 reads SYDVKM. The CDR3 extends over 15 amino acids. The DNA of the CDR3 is TGTGCCAGCAGTTTGACCCGCGGCACCGGGGAGACCCAGTACTTC. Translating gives CASSLTRGTGETQYF.

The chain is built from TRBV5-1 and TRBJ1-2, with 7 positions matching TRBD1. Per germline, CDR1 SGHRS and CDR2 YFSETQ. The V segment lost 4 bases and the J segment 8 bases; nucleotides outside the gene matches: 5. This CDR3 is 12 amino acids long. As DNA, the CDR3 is TGCGCCAGCAGCCTACCGGGACAGGGCTACACCTTC. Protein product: CASSLPGQGYTF.

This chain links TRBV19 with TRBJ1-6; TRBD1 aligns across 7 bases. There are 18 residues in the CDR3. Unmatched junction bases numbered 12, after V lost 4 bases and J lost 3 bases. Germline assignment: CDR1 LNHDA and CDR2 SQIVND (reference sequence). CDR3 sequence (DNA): TGTGCCAGTAGTACCGAACCGGGACAGAATCTCTATAATTCACCCCTCCACTTT. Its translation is CASSTEPGQNLYNSPLHF.

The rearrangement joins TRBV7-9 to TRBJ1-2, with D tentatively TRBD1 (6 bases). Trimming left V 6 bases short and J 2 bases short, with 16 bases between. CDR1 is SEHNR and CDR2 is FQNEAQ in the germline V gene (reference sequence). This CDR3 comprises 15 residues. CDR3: CASSSGVFLNYGYTF. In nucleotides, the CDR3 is TGTGCCAGCAGTTCAGGGGTCTTTTTAAACTATGGCTACACCTTC.

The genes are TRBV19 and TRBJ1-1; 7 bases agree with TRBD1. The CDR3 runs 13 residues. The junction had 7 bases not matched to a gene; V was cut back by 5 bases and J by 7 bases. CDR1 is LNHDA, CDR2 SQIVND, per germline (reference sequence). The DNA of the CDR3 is TGTGCCAGTAGTCTCTCCGGGACAGTTGAAGCTTTCTTT. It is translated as CASSLSGTVEAFF. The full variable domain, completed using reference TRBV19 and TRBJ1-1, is DGGITQSPKYLFRKEGQNVTLSCEQNLNHDAMYWYRQDPGQGLRLIYYSQIVNDFQKGDIAEGYSVSREKKESFPLTVTSAQKNPTAFYLCASSLSGTVEAFFGQGTRLTVV.

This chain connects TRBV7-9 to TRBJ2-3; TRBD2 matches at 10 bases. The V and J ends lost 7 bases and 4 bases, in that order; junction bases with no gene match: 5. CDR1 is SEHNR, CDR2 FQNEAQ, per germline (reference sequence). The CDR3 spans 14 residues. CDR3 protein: CASKGLAGADTQYF. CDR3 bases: TGTGCCAGCAAGGGTCTAGCGGGAGCAGATACGCAGTATTTT.

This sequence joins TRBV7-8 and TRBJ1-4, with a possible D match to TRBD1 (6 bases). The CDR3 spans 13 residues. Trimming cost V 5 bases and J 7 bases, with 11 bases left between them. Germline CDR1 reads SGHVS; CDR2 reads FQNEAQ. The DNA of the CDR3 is TGTGCCAGCAGCCGAAGGGGGAGTGAAAAACTGTTTTTT. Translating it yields CASSRRGSEKLFF.